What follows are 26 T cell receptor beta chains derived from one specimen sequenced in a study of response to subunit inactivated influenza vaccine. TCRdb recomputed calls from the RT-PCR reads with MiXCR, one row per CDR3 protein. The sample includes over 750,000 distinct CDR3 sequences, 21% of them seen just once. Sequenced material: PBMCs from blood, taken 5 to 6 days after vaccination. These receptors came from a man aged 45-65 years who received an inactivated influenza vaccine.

Written as DNA, the CDR3 is TGTGCCAGCAGTCAGATGAGGCAGGGCACAGATACGCAGTATTTT. Its translation is CASSQMRQGTDTQYF. V usage is TRBV28 and J usage is TRBJ2-3, with no clear D. In germline, CDR1 is MDHEN, CDR2 SYDVKM. The CDR3 covers 15 residues. Trimming cost V 5 bases and J 1 base, with 13 bases left between them.

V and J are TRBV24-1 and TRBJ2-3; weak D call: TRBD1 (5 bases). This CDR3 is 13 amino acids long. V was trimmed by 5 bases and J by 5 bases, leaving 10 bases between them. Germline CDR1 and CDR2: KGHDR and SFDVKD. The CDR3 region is CATSVLGQDTQYF. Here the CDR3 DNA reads TGTGCCACCAGTGTCTTGGGGCAAGATACGCAGTATTTT.

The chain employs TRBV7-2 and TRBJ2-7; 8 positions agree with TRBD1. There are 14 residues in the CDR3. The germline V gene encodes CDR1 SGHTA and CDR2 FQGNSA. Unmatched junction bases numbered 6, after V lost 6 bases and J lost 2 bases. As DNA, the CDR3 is TGTGCCAGCAGGCAGGGGGCAGGTCCCTACGAGCAGTACTTC. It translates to CASRQGAGPYEQYF.

The CDR3 DNA reads TGCGCCAGCAGCTTGCTCGGGGAACAAGAGACCCAGTACTTC. This codes for CASSLLGEQETQYF. V usage is TRBV5-1 and J usage is TRBJ2-5; D might be TRBD2 (5 bases). The CDR3 consists of 14 residues. The germline V gene has CDR1 SGHRS and CDR2 YFSETQ. The ends were cut back, 1 base at V and 2 bases at J, with 9 bases in the middle.

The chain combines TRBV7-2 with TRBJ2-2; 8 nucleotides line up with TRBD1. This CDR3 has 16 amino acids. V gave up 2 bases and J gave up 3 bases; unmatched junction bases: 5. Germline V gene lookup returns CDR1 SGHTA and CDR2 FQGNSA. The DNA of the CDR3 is TGTGCCAGCAGCTTAATGCCAGGGGGCTACACCGGGGAGCTGTTTTTT. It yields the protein CASSLMPGGYTGELFF.

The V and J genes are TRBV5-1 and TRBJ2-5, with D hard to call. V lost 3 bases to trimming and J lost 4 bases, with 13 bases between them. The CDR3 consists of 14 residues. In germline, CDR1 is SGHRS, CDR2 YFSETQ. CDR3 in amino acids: CASSSDGALETQYF. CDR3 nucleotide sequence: TGCGCCAGCAGCTCCGACGGTGCACTAGAGACCCAGTACTTC.

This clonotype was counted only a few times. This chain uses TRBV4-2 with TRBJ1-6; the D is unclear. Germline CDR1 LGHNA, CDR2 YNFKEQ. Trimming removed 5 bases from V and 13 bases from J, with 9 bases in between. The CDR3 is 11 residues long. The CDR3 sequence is CASSAFGPLHF. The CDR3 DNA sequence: TGTGCCAGCAGCGCTTTTGGGCCCCTCCACTTT.

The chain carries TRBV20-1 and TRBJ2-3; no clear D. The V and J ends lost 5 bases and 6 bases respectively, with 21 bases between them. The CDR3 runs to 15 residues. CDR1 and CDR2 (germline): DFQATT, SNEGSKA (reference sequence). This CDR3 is CSAPAGSGLGDTQYF. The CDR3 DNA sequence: TGCAGTGCTCCCGCCGGATCCGGGCTAGGGGATACGCAGTATTTT.

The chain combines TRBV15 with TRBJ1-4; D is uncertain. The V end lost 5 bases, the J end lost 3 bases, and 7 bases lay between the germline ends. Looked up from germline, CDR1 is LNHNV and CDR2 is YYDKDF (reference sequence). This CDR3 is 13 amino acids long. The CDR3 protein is CATSVVSNEKLFF. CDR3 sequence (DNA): TGTGCCACCAGCGTAGTTTCTAATGAAAAACTGTTTTTT.

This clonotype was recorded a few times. CDR3 region: CASSQDLVNQPQHF. Written as DNA, the CDR3 is TGCGCCAGCAGCCAAGATCTCGTGAATCAGCCCCAGCATTTT. V gene TRBV4-3 combines with J gene TRBJ1-5; D is undetermined. Germline V CDR1 and CDR2: LGHNA, YSLEER. With 0 bases removed from V and 4 bases from J, the gap between germline ends came to 7 bases. CDR3 length: 14 residues.

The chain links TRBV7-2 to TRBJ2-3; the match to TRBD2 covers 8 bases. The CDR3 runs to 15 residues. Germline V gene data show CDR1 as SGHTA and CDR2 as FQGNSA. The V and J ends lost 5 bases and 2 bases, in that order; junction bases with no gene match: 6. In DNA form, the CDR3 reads TGTGCCAGCAGCCCGGGAGGGTTGGACACAGATACGCAGTATTTT. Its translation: CASSPGGLDTDTQYF.

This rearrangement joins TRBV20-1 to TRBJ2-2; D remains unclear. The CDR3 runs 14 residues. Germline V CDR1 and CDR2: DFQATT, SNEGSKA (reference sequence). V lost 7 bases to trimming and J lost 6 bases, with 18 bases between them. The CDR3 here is CSVGTVRRAGELFF. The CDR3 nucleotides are TGCAGTGTAGGAACAGTTCGACGCGCCGGGGAGCTGTTTTTT.

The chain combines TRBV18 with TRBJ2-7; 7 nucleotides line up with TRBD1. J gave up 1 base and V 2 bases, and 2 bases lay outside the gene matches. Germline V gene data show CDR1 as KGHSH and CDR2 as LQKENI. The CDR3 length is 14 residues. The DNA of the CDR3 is TGTGCCAGCTCACCAACAGGGGAATCCTACGAGCAGTACTTC. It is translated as CASSPTGESYEQYF.

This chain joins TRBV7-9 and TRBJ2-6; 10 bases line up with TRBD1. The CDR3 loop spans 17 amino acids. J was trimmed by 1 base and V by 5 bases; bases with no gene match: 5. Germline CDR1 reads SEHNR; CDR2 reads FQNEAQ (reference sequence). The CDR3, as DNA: TGTGCCAGCAGCCCGACAGGGGGCTTATCTGGGGCCAACGTCCTGACTTTC. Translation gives CASSPTGGLSGANVLTF.

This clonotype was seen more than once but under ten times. The CDR3 nucleotides are TGTGCCAGCAGCGGCTCCGGGACAGGGGGCTTTTACGAGCAGTACTTC. Its protein is CASSGSGTGGFYEQYF. V gene TRBV5-6 combines with J gene TRBJ2-7; 12 bases are shared with TRBD1. This CDR3 is built from 16 residues. Unmatched junction bases numbered 9, after V lost 4 bases and J lost 4 bases. Germline V gene lookup returns CDR1 SGHDT and CDR2 YYEEEE.

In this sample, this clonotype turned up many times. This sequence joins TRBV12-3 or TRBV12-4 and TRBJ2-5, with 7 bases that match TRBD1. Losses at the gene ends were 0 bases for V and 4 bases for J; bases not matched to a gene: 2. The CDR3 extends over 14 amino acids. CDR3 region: CASSLARQGETQYF. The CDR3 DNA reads TGTGCCAGCAGTTTAGCAAGACAGGGAGAGACCCAGTACTTC.

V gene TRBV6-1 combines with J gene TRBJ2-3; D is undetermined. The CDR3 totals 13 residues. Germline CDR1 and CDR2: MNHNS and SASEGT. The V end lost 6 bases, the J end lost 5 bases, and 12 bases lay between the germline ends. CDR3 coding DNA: TGTGCCAGCAGGGAACCTACGAAAGATACGCAGTATTTT. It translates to CASREPTKDTQYF.

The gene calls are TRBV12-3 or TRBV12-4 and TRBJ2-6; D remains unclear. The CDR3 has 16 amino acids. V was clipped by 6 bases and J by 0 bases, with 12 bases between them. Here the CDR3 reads CASSPSGVSGANVLTF. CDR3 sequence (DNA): TGTGCCAGCAGCCCATCTGGCGTCTCTGGGGCCAACGTCCTGACTTTC.

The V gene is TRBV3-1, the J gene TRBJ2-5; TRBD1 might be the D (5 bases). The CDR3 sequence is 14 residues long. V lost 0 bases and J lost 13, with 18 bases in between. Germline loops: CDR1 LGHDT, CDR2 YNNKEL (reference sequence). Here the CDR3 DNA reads TGTGCCAGCAGCCAAGAAACTGGGGCGGCCTCCCCGTACTTC. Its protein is CASSQETGAASPYF.

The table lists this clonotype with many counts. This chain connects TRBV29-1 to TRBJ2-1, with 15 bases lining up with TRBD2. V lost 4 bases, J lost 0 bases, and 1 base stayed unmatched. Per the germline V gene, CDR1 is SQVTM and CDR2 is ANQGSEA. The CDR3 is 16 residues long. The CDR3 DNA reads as TGCAGCGTTGGGGGACTAGCGGGAGGCTCCTACAATGAGCAGTTCTTC. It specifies CSVGGLAGGSYNEQFF.

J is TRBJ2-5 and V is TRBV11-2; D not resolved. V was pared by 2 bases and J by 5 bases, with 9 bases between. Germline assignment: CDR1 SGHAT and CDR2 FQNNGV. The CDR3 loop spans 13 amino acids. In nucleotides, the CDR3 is TGTGCCAGCAGCTTATTTCCCCCGGAGACCCAGTACTTC. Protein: CASSLFPPETQYF.

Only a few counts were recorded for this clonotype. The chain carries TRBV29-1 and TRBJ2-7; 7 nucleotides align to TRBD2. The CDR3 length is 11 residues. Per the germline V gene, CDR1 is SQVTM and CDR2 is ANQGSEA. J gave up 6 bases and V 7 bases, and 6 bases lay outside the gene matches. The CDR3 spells CSARGVGEQYF. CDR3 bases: TGCAGCGCCCGGGGGGTAGGCGAGCAGTACTTC.

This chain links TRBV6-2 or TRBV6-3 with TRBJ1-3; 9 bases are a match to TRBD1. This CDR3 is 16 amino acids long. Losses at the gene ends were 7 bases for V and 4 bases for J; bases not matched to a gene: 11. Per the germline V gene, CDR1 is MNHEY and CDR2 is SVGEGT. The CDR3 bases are TGTGCCAGCACCGAAGGGGACAGGGTGTCCGGAAACACCATATATTTT. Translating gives CASTEGDRVSGNTIYF.

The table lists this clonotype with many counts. CDR3: CASSLGSPDTQYF. Written as DNA, the CDR3 is TGTGCCAGCAGCTTAGGCAGTCCAGATACGCAGTATTTT. The rearrangement links TRBV7-9 to TRBJ2-3; D remains unclear. V lost 1 base and J 4 bases, leaving 6 bases between the germline ends. The CDR3 contains 13 residues. Germline CDR1 and CDR2: SEHNR and FQNEAQ (reference sequence). The full variable domain, rest sourced from reference TRBV7-9 and TRBJ2-3, is DTGVSQNPRHKITKRGQNVTFRCDPISEHNRLYWYRQTLGQGPEFLTYFQNEAQLEKSRLLSDRFSAERPKGSFSTLEIQRTEQGDSAMYLCASSLGSPDTQYFGPGTRLTVL.

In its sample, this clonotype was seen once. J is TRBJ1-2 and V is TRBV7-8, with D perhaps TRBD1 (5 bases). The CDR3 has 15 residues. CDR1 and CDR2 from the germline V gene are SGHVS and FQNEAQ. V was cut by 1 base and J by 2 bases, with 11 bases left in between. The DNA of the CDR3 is TGTGCCAGCAGCTTAGATGGCAGGGCAAACTATGGCTACACCTTC. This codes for CASSLDGRANYGYTF.

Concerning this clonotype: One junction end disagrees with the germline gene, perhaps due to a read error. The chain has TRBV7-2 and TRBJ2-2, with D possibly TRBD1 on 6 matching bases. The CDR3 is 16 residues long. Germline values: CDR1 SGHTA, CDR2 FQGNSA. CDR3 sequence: CASSLVSRGDTGEQFF. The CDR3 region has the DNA TGTGCCAGCAGCTTAGTGTCCAGGGGCGACACCGGGGAGCAGTTTTTT.